Below are 17 T cell receptor beta chains sequenced from a single sample in a study of blood T cell repertoires in COVID-19. Using immunoSEQ multiplex PCR, the repertoire was profiled, and TCRdb retains in-frame clones only, with some absent. This table has roughly 90,000 clones, over 80% appearing once. The sequencing input was peripheral blood. Receptor source: a woman of 80 years or more with active or convalescent COVID-19.

The rearrangement uses TRBV21-1 and TRBJ1-2; TRBD1 is the table's D call, not checked against the DNA. TRBV21-1 is classified as a pseudogene. This CDR3 is built from 11 residues. The CDR3 DNA is TGTGCCATCAAGGGGATCTATGGCTACACCTTC. Amino acids: CAIKGIYGYTF.

V usage is TRBV19 and J usage is TRBJ1-3, with D perhaps matching TRBD1 (6 bases). V dropped 3 bases and J dropped 4 bases, with 10 bases sitting between them. CDR3 length: 14 residues. The germline gives CDR1 LNHDA, CDR2 SQIVND (reference sequence). The CDR3 nucleotides are TGTGCCAGTAGTATCCAGGGGAAAGGAAACACCATATATTTT. This gives the protein CASSIQGKGNTIYF.

The chain links TRBV7-9 to TRBJ2-7; a possible D gene is TRBD2 (6 bases). The ends were cut back, 1 base at V and 4 bases at J, with 11 bases in the middle. Looked up from germline, CDR1 is SEHNR and CDR2 is FQNEAQ (reference sequence). The CDR3 totals 14 residues. The DNA for the CDR3 is TGTGCCAGCAGCTTAGGGGGGGTTAGTTACGAGCAGTACTTC. This sequence encodes CASSLGGVSYEQYF. The whole variable domain, filled in from reference TRBV7-9 and TRBJ2-7, reads DTGVSQNPRHKITKRGQNVTFRCDPISEHNRLYWYRQTLGQGPEFLTYFQNEAQLEKSRLLSDRFSAERPKGSFSTLEIQRTEQGDSAMYLCASSLGGVSYEQYFGPGTRLTVT.

The chain has TRBV19 and TRBJ1-2, with D perhaps matching TRBD1 (5 bases). V shed 6 bases and J shed 7 bases, with 15 bases lying between them. There are 13 residues in the CDR3. Germline CDR1 reads LNHDA; CDR2 reads SQIVND (reference sequence). CDR3 sequence reads: CASSRPGRGGYTF. DNA for the CDR3: TGTGCCAGTAGCCGCCCAGGGAGGGGTGGCTACACCTTC.

The gene calls are TRBV7-6 and TRBJ2-7; 9 nucleotides align to TRBD1. CDR1 and CDR2 from the germline V gene are SGHVS and FNYEAQ. V lost 5 bases and J lost 4; bases outside the gene matches: 24. The CDR3 spans 20 residues. In DNA, the CDR3 is TGTGCCAGCAGCCCCAAGGGACAGGGAAACGCCCATTTGGCGGAATACGAGCAGTACTTC. Its protein product is CASSPKGQGNAHLAEYEQYF.

The chain recombines TRBV29-1 with TRBJ2-1; 7 bases agree with TRBD1. With 2 bases clipped from V and 10 bases from J, the junction kept 5 bases outside the gene matches. There are 12 residues in the CDR3. CDR1 is SQVTM, CDR2 ANQGSEA, per germline. The CDR3 loop reads CSVEPTGNEQFF. CDR3 in DNA: TGCAGCGTTGAACCGACAGGGAACGAGCAGTTCTTC.

In DNA, the CDR3 is TGTGCCAGCAGTAGAGTAGGGGGAACTGAAGCTTTCTTT. Amino acids: CASSRVGGTEAFF. V gene TRBV7-3 combines with J gene TRBJ1-1; possibly TRBD1 for D (6 bases). Germline CDR1 and CDR2: SGHTA and FQGTGA. The CDR3 contains 13 residues. Trimming left V 6 bases short and J 5 bases short, with 13 bases between.

In this sample, this clone turned up once. The gene calls are TRBV19 and TRBJ2-4; TRBD2 might be the D (5 bases). Germline CDR1 is LNHDA and CDR2 is SQIVND (reference sequence). Trimming took off 7 bases at V and 8 bases at J, with 12 bases between the two ends. The CDR3 sequence is 12 residues long. The CDR3 spells CASKSLGDIQYF. For the CDR3, the DNA is TGTGCCAGTAAGAGCCTGGGAGACATTCAGTACTTC.

The chain has TRBV2 and TRBJ2-3; D unclear. Deletions cut 4 bases from V and 5 bases from J, with 4 bases between. The CDR3 is 11 amino acids. CDR1 and CDR2 (germline): SNHLY, FYNNEI. CDR3 DNA: TGTGCCAGCAGTGCCGTAGATACGCAGTATTTT. Protein sequence: CASSAVDTQYF. The complete variable domain, with remaining parts taken from reference TRBV2 and TRBJ2-3, reads EPEVTQTPSHQVTQMGQEVILRCVPISNHLYFYWYRQILGQKVEFLVSFYNNEISEKSEIFDDQFSVERPDGSNFTLKIRSTKLEDSAMYFCASSAVDTQYFGPGTRLTVL.

The chain carries TRBV5-1 and TRBJ2-2, with 7 bases that match TRBD1. The CDR3 loop spans 16 amino acids. Trimming at V came to 3 bases and at J to 0 bases, leaving 5 bases not matched to a gene. Germline V gives CDR1 SGHRS, CDR2 YFSETQ. CDR3 DNA sequence: TGCGCCAGCAGCTCGACCGGGACAGCGAACACCGGGGAGCTGTTTTTT. Its protein product is CASSSTGTANTGELFF.

This chain joins TRBV20-1 and TRBJ2-7, with D unclear. Trimming pared 8 bases from V and 2 bases from J, leaving 10 bases between. This CDR3 is 11 amino acids long. The V gene's germline CDR1 is DFQATT and CDR2 SNEGSKA (reference sequence). CDR3 nucleotide sequence: TGCAGTCCTACAGTCACCTACGAGCAGTACTTC. This codes for CSPTVTYEQYF.

This chain connects TRBV19 to TRBJ1-2; no firm D call. The CDR3 is made up of 15 amino acids. V gave up 7 bases and J gave up 4 bases, with 19 bases separating them. In germline, CDR1 is LNHDA, CDR2 SQIVND (reference sequence). The CDR3 DNA reads as TGTGCCAGTACCCCCGTGGTGGATCGAGGCTATGGCTACACCTTC. It is translated as CASTPVVDRGYGYTF.

This clone was counted only a few times. The chain recombines TRBV7-2 with TRBJ2-4; 7 nucleotides align to TRBD2. Looked up from germline, CDR1 is SGHTA and CDR2 is FQGNSA. The CDR3 totals 17 residues. Unmatched junction bases numbered 6, after V lost 1 base and J lost 0 bases. The CDR3 sequence is CASSLVGGGLAKNIQYF. In nucleotides, the CDR3 is TGTGCCAGCAGCTTAGTTGGCGGGGGACTAGCCAAAAACATTCAGTACTTC.

V gene TRBV11-3 combines with J gene TRBJ2-2, with 7 bases that match TRBD1. Germline values: CDR1 SGHNT, CDR2 YENEEA. Trimming at V came to 1 base and at J to 1 base, leaving 0 bases not matched to a gene. The CDR3 length is 15 residues. CDR3 region: CASSLGTGNTGELFF. CDR3 DNA sequence: TGTGCCAGCAGCTTAGGGACAGGGAACACCGGGGAGCTGTTTTTT.

This sequence joins TRBV10-3 and TRBJ2-3; D possibly corresponds to TRBD2 (6 bases). The CDR3 has 16 residues. V dropped 9 bases and J dropped 2 bases, with 21 bases sitting between them. Germline V CDR1 and CDR2: ENHRY, SYGVKD. DNA of the CDR3: TGTGCCATTAGGGCGGGGACCGGGCAAGCCACAGATACGCAGTATTTT. Its protein product is CAIRAGTGQATDTQYF.

This chain connects TRBV24-1 to TRBJ2-1; TRBD1 agrees at 8 bases. Germline V CDR1 and CDR2: KGHDR, SFDVKD. This CDR3 is built from 14 residues. Trimming cost V 6 bases and J 7 bases; bases outside gene matches: 7. As DNA, the CDR3 is TGTGCCACCAGTCCGGACAGGGTAGTAAATGAGCAGTTCTTC. This sequence encodes CATSPDRVVNEQFF.

The chain has TRBV7-2 and TRBJ2-2; TRBD2 might be the D (6 bases). The germline gives CDR1 SGHTA, CDR2 FQGNSA. This CDR3 is 16 amino acids long. V was shortened by 7 bases and J by 1 base, with 16 bases between the two germline ends. CDR3 protein: CASNVVGGVNTGELFF. CDR3 in DNA: TGTGCCAGCAACGTAGTGGGGGGAGTGAACACCGGGGAGCTGTTTTTT.